Shown below are 9 T cell receptor beta chains from a single sample sequenced in a study of OX40 agonist ivuxolimab in advanced cancers. Data came from immunoSEQ multiplex PCR; TCRdb stores just in-frame clones and leaves some out. The sample has about 62,000 clones, 75% to 90% seen once. The specimen was CD4+ or CD8+ T cells sorted from blood, collected in a trial of the OX40 agonist ivuxolimab. The receptors stem from an adult with an advanced solid tumor such as melanoma, head and neck, liver or kidney cancer.

This chain uses TRBV5-1 with TRBJ1-1, with D hard to call. Trimming stripped 0 bases from V and 1 base from J, with 7 bases between. Per germline, CDR1 SGHRS and CDR2 YFSETQ. The CDR3 loop spans 14 amino acids. CDR3 DNA sequence: TGCGCCAGCAGCTTGGCAGGAGGGAACACTGAAGCTTTCTTT. The encoded protein is CASSLAGGNTEAFF. Drawing the rest from reference TRBV5-1 and TRBJ1-1, the complete variable domain is KAGVTQTPRYLIKTRGQQVTLSCSPISGHRSVSWYQQTPGQGLQFLFEYFSETQRNKGNFPGRFSGRQFSNSRSEMNVSTLELGDSALYLCASSLAGGNTEAFFGQGTRLTVV.

The chain combines TRBV7-9 with TRBJ2-2; D not certain. Between the trimmed V and J ends, which lost 6 bases and 2 bases, there was a span of 4 bases. CDR3 length: 12 residues. Germline assignment: CDR1 SEHNR and CDR2 FQNEAQ (reference sequence). The chain's CDR3 is CASSLNTGELFF. In nucleotides, the CDR3 is TGTGCCAGCAGTTTAAACACCGGGGAGCTGTTTTTT.

This chain joins TRBV19 and TRBJ2-7; 7 bases align to TRBD2. This CDR3 is built from 14 residues. J gave up 2 bases and V 6 bases, and 7 bases lay outside the gene matches. From germline, CDR1 is LNHDA and CDR2 SQIVND (reference sequence). The CDR3 region is CASSPPGLTYEQYF. In nucleotides, the CDR3 is TGTGCCAGTAGCCCACCGGGACTAACCTACGAGCAGTACTTC. Based on the CDR3 plus reference TRBV19 and TRBJ2-7, the full variable domain is DGGITQSPKYLFRKEGQNVTLSCEQNLNHDAMYWYRQDPGQGLRLIYYSQIVNDFQKGDIAEGYSVSREKKESFPLTVTSAQKNPTAFYLCASSPPGLTYEQYFGPGTRLTVT.

The genes are TRBV5-4 and TRBJ2-2; no reliable D call. Trimming left V 0 bases short and J 7 bases short, with 7 bases between. Per the germline V gene, CDR1 is SGHNT and CDR2 is YYREEE (reference sequence). The CDR3 is made up of 13 amino acids. The CDR3 sequence: CASSLVVDGELFF. The CDR3 region has the DNA TGTGCCAGCAGCTTGGTCGTGGACGGGGAGCTGTTTTTT.

The CDR3 DNA is TGTGCCAGCAGCGCAGGAATCTCTGGAAACACCATATATTTT. Translation: CASSAGISGNTIYF. The chain has TRBV16 and TRBJ1-3, with D unresolved. V dropped 5 bases and J dropped 0 bases, with 8 bases sitting between them. From germline, CDR1 is KGHSY and CDR2 FQNENV. The CDR3 is made up of 14 amino acids.

The chain is built from TRBV19 and TRBJ2-7, with D hard to call. Germline V gene sequence: CDR1 LNHDA, CDR2 SQIVND (reference sequence). CDR3 length: 14 amino acids. V gave up 8 bases and J gave up 0 bases, with 14 bases separating them. The CDR3 DNA sequence: TGTGCCAGTCGTGACTCGGTGGGCTCCTACGAGCAGTACTTC. Protein: CASRDSVGSYEQYF.

This chain joins TRBV7-2 and TRBJ2-2; D perhaps matches TRBD1 (5 bases). Trimming left V 3 bases short and J 7 bases short, with 15 bases between. This CDR3 is built from 15 residues. From germline, CDR1 is SGHTA and CDR2 FQGNSA. The CDR3 loop is CASSLYRLADGELFF. In DNA form, the CDR3 reads TGTGCCAGCAGCTTGTACAGGTTGGCGGACGGGGAGCTGTTTTTT.

The chain links TRBV25-1 to TRBJ1-1, with D perhaps TRBD1 (5 bases). Trimming shortened V by 3 bases and J by 0 bases, and 8 bases separated the two germline ends. Germline assignment: CDR1 MGHDK and CDR2 SYGVNS. The CDR3 has 14 amino acids. The chain's CDR3 is CASSDEGMNTEAFF. The CDR3 DNA reads as TGTGCCAGCAGTGATGAGGGGATGAACACTGAAGCTTTCTTT.

This chain uses TRBV5-6 with TRBJ1-2; 7 positions agree with TRBD1. Germline CDR1 is SGHDT and CDR2 is YYEEEE. J was trimmed by 5 bases and V by 4 bases; bases with no gene match: 5. The CDR3 contains 13 residues. The chain's CDR3 is CASSRGGAYGYTF. The CDR3 coding sequence is TGTGCCAGCAGCCGAGGGGGCGCTTATGGCTACACCTTC.